This T cell receptor (beta chain) was identified during a study of CXCR3-negative and CXCR3-positive naive CD8 T cells. General study findings and limits: More hydrophobic TRB CDR3s were found in CXCR3-positive naive cells than in CXCR3-negative naive cells.

A note on this clonotype: Its antigen is unknown.

The authors made the TRB cDNA libraries by 5' RACE using UMI labels. TCRdb re-called the 5' RACE reads and catalogs CDR3 proteins one per entry, DNA excluded. This sample's clone table lists 6,900 or so distinct CDR3 sequences. Per the germline V gene, CDR1 is SQVTM and CDR2 is ANQGSEA. This CDR3 is 13 amino acids long. CD45RO-CCR7+CD27+CD95- marked naive CD8+ T cells. The sequence derives from a human donor in good health. Some clones in this sample may be carry-over from other donors' samples. The V gene is TRBV29-1, the J gene TRBJ2-7; TCRdb outputs TRBD1, but without DNA this stays unchecked. The sequencing input was naive CXCR3+ CD8+ T cells from blood. The subset was: CD45RO-CCR7+CD27+CD95- naive CD8+ T cells expressing CXCR3 (TNR3+). Here the CDR3 reads CSGRQGTGYEQYF.